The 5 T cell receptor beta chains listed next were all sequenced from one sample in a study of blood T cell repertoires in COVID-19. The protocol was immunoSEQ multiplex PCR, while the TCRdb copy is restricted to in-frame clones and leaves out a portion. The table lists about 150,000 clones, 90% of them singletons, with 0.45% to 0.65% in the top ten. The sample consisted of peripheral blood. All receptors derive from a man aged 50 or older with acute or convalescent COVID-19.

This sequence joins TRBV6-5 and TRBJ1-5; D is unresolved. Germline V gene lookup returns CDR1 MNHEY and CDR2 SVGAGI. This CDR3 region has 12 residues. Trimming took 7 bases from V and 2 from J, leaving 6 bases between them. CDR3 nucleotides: TGTGCCAGCAAGCGGGGCAATCAGCCCCAGCATTTT. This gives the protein CASKRGNQPQHF.

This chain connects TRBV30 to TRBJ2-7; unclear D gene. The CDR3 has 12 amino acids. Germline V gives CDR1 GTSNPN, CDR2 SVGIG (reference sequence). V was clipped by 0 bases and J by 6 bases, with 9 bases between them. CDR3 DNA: TGTGCCTGGAGTGTACGGTTCGCCGAGCAGTACTTC. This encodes CAWSVRFAEQYF.

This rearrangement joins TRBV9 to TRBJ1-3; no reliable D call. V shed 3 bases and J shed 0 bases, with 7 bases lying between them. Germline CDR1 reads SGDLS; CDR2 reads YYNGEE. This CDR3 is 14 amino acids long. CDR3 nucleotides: TGTGCCAGCAGCGGCGTCTTCTCTGGAAACACCATATATTTT. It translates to CASSGVFSGNTIYF.

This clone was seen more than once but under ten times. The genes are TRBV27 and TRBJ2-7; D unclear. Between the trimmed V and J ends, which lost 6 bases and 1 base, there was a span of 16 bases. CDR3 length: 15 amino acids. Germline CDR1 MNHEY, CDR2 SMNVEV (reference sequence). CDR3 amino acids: CASSPLLLVSYEQYF. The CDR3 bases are TGTGCCAGCAGCCCCCTCTTGTTAGTTTCCTACGAGCAGTACTTC.

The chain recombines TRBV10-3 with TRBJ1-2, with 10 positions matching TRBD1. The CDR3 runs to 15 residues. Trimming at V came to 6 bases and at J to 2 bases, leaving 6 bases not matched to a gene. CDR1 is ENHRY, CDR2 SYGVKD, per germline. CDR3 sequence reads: CAIRKGGQGNYGYTF. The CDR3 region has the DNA TGTGCCATCAGGAAAGGGGGACAGGGGAACTATGGCTACACCTTC.